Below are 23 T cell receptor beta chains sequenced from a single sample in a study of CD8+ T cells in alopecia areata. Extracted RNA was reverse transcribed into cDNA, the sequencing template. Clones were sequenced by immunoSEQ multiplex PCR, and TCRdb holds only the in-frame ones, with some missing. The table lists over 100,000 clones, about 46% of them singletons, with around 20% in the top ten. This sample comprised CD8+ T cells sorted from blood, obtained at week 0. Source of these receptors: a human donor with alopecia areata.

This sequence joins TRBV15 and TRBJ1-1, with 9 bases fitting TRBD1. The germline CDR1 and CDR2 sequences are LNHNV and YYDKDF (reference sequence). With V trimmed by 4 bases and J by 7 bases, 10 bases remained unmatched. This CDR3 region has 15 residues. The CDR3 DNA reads TGTGCCACCAGCACGGACAGGGGCCTCCTGTTTGAAGCTTTCTTT. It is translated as CATSTDRGLLFEAFF.

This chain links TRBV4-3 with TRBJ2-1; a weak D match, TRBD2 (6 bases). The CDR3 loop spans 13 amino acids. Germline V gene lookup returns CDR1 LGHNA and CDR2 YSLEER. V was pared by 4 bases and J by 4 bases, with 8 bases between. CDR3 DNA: TGCGCCAGCAGCCGAGGGACTTACAATGAGCAGTTCTTC. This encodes CASSRGTYNEQFF.

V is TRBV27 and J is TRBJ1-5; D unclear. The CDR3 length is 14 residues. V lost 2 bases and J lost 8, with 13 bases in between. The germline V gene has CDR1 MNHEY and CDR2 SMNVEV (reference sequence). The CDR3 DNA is TGTGCCAGCAGTTTAGACCAAAGGGCTAAGCCCCAGCATTTT. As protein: CASSLDQRAKPQHF.

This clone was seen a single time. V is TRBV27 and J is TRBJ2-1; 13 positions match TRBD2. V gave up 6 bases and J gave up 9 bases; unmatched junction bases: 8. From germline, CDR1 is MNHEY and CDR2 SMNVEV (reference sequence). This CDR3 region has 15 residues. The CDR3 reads CASSPTSGGAFEQFF. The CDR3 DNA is TGTGCCAGCAGCCCTACTAGCGGGGGGGCCTTTGAGCAGTTCTTC.

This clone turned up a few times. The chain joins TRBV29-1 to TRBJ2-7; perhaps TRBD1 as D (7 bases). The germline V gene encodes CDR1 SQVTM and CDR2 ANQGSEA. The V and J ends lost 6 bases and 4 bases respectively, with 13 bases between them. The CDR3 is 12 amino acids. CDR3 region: CSVAGQTYEQYF. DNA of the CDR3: TGCAGCGTGGCGGGACAGACATACGAGCAGTACTTC.

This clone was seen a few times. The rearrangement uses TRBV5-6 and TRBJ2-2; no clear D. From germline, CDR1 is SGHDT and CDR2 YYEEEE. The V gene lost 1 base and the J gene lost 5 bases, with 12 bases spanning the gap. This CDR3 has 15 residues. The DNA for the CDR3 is TGTGCCAGCAGCTTGAGGAGTAGTCGGACCGGGGAGCTGTTTTTT. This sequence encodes CASSLRSSRTGELFF.

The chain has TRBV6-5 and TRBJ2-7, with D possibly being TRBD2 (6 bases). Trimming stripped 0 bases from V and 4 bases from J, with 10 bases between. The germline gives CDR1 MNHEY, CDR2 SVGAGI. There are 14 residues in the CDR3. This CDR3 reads CASSYSIGSYEQYF. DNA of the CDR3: TGTGCCAGCAGTTACTCGATCGGGAGTTACGAGCAGTACTTC.

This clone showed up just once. The CDR3 is CASSSQAYGYTF. CDR3 DNA: TGTGCCAGCAGCTCGCAGGCCTATGGCTACACCTTC. The chain recombines TRBV5-6 with TRBJ1-2, with D hard to call. CDR1 is SGHDT and CDR2 is YYEEEE in the germline V gene. The V end lost 3 bases, the J end lost 4 bases, and 7 bases lay between the germline ends. The CDR3 consists of 12 residues. The full variable domain, with the rest looked up from reference TRBV5-6 and TRBJ1-2, is DAGVTQSPTHLIKTRGQQVTLRCSPKSGHDTVSWYQQALGQGPQFIFQYYEEEERQRGNFPDRFSGHQFPNYSSELNVNALLLGDSALYLCASSSQAYGYTFGSGTRLTVV.

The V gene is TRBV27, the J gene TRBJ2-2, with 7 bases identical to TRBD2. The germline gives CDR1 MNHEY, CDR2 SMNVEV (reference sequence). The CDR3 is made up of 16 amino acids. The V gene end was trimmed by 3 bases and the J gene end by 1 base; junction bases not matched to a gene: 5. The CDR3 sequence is CASSLGRDWNTGELFF. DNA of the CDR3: TGTGCCAGCAGTTTGGGGAGGGATTGGAACACCGGGGAGCTGTTTTTT.

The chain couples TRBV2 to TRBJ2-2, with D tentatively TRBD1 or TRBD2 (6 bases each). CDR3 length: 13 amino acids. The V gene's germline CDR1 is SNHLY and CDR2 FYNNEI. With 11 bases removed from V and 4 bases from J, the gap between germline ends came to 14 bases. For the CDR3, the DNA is TGTGCCGGGGGAGGACAGCGCACCGGGGAGCTGTTTTTT. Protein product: CAGGGQRTGELFF.

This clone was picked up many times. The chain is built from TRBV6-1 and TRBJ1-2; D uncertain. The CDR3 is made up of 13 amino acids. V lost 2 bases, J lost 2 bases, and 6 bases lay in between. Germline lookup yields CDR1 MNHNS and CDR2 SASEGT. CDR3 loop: CASSERQNYGYTF. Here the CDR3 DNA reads TGTGCCAGCAGTGAAAGACAAAACTATGGCTACACCTTC.

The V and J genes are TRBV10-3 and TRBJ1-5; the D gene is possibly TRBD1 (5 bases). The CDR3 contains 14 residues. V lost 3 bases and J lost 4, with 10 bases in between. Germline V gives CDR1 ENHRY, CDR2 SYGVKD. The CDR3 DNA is TGTGCCATCAGTGAAGGACACGAGAATCAGCCCCAGCATTTT. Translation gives CAISEGHENQPQHF.

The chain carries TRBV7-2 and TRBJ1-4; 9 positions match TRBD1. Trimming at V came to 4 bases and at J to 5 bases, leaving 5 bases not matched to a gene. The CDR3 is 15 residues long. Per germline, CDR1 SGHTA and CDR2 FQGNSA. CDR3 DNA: TGTGCCAGCAGCTACGGGACAGGGAAAAATGAAAAACTGTTTTTT. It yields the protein CASSYGTGKNEKLFF.

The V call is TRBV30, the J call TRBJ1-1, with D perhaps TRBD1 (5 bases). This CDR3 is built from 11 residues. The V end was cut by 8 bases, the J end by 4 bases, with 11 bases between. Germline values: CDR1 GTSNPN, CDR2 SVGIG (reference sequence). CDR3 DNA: TGTGCCGTCTGGGACCCCACTGAAGCTTTCTTT. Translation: CAVWDPTEAFF.

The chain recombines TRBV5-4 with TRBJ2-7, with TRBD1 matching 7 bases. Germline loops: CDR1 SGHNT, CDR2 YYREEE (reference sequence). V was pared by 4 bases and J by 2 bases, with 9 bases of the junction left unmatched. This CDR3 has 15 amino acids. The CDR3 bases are TGTGCCAGCAGCCGCGACAGGGTAAACACCTACGAGCAGTACTTC. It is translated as CASSRDRVNTYEQYF.

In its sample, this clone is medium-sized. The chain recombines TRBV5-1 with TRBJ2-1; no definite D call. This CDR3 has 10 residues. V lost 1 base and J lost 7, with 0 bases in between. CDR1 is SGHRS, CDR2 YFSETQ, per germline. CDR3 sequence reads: CASSLNEQFF. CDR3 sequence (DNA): TGCGCCAGCAGCTTGAATGAGCAGTTCTTC.

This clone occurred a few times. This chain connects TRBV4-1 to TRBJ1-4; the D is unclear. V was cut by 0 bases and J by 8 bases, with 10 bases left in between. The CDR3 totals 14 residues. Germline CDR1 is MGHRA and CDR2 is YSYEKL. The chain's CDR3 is CASSQDSLEEKLFF. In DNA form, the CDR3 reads TGCGCCAGCAGCCAAGATTCCCTGGAAGAAAAACTGTTTTTT.

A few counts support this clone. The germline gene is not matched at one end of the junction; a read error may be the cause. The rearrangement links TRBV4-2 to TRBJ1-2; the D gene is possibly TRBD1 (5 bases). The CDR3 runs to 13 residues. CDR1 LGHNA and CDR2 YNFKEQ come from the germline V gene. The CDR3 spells CASSLVGTYLLGF. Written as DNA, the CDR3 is TGTGCCAGCAGCTTAGTGGGGACTTACCTTCTGGGTTTC.

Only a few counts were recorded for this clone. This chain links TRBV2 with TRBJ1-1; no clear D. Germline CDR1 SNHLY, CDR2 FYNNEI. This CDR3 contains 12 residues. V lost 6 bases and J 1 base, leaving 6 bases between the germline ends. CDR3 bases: TGTGCCAGCAGGTGGGGGAACACTGAAGCTTTCTTT. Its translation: CASRWGNTEAFF.

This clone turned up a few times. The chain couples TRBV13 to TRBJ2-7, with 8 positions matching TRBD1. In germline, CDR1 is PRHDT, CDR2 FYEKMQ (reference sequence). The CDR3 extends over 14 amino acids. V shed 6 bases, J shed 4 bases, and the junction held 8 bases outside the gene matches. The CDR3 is CASSVYRGNYEQYF. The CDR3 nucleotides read TGTGCCAGCAGTGTTTACAGGGGGAATTACGAGCAGTACTTC.

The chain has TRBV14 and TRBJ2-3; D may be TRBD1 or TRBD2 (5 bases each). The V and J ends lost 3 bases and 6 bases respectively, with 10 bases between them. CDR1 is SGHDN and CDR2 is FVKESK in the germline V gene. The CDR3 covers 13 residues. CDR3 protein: CASSQRGEDTQYF. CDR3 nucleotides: TGTGCCAGCAGCCAGAGAGGGGAGGATACGCAGTATTTT.

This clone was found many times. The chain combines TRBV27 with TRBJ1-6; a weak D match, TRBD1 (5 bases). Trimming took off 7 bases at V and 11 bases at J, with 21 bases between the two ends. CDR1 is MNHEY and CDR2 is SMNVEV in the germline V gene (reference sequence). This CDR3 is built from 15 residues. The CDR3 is CASTNIQGSLAPLHF. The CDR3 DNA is TGTGCCAGCACCAATATCCAGGGATCACTTGCACCCCTCCACTTT.

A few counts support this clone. CDR3 bases: TGTGCCAGCAGTGGACAGGGGGCTTCTAGCTACACCTTC. Translating gives CASSGQGASSYTF. The V and J genes are TRBV27 and TRBJ1-2, with TRBD1 matching 11 bases. CDR3 length: 13 residues. The V gene's germline CDR1 is MNHEY and CDR2 SMNVEV (reference sequence). The V gene end was trimmed by 5 bases and the J gene end by 9 bases; junction bases not matched to a gene: 5.